This T cell receptor (beta chain) was retrieved from a study of beta chain features in type 1 diabetes. Findings and caveats of the study: For Type 1 diabetes patients, all four CD4+ subsets carried TCRB CDR3s that were moderately but significantly shorter. A pattern of fewer insertions and more deletions at VDJ junctions was seen in type 1 diabetes patients.

What was sequenced were expressed TCRB transcripts, since all of the isolated RNA had been reverse transcribed. Here immunoSEQ multiplex PCR was the method, and the copy in TCRdb shows in-frame clones only, minus some. Here the sample spans tens of thousands of clones, 25% to 35% being singletons. On this clone itself: The antigen is unknown.

This CDR3 contains 14 residues. Trimming removed 3 bases from V and 6 bases from J; junction bases left unmatched: 2. CDR1 and CDR2 from the germline V gene are SGHAT and FQNNGV. The material sequenced was stem cell memory CD4+ T cells from blood. The rearrangement uses TRBV11-2 and TRBJ2-2; 9 nucleotides match TRBD2. The clonotype originates from a woman under 30 in good health. The CDR3 nucleotides read TGTGCCAGCAGCTTGGCGGGAGGGCCCGGGGAGCTGTTTTTT. Translating it yields CASSLAGGPGELFF.